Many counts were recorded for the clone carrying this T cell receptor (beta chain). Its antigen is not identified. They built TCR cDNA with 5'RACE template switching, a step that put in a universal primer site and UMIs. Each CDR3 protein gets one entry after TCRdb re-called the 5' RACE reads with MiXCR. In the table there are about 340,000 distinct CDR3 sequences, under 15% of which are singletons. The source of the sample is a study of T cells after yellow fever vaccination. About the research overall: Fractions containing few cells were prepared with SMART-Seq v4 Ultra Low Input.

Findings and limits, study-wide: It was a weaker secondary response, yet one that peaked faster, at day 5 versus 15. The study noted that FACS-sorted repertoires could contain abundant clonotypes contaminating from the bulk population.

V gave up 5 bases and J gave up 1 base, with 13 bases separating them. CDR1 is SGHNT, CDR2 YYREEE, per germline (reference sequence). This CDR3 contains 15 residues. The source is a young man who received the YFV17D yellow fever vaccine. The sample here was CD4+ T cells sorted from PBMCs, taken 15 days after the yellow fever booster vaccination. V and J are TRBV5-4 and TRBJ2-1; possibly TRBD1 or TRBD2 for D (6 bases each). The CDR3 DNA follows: TGTGCCAGCAGGAGGGGGGCCAGTTCCTACAATGAGCAGTTCTTC. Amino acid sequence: CASRRGASSYNEQFF.